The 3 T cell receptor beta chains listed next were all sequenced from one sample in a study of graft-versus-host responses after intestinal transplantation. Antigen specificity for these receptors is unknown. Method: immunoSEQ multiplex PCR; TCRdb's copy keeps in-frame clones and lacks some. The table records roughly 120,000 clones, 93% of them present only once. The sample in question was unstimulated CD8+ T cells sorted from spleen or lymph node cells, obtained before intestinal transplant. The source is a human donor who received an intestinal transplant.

As DNA, the CDR3 is TGTGCCAGCAGCCCCGGGGGAAGCACAGATACGCAGTATTTT. Its protein is CASSPGGSTDTQYF. V gene TRBV9 combines with J gene TRBJ2-3, with TRBD2 as a possible D gene (6 bases). The CDR3 has 14 residues. Trimming took 4 bases from V and 0 from J, leaving 9 bases between them. Germline CDR1 SGDLS, CDR2 YYNGEE.

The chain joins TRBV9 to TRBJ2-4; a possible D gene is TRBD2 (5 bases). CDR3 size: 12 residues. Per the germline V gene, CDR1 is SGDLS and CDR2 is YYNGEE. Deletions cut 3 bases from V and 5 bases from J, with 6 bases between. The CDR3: CASSAGENIQYF. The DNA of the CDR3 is TGTGCCAGCAGCGCCGGGGAAAACATTCAGTACTTC.

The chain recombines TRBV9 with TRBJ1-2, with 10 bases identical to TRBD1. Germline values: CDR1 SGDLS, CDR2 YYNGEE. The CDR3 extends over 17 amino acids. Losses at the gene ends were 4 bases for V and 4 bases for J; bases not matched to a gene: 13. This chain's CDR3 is CASSNRDRGAPGYGYTF. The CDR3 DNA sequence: TGTGCCAGCAGCAACCGGGACAGGGGAGCCCCCGGCTATGGCTACACCTTC. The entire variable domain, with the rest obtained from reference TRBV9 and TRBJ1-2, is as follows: DSGVTQTPKHLITATGQRVTLRCSPRSGDLSVYWYQQSLDQGLQFLIQYYNGEERAKGNILERFSAQQFPDLHSELNLSSLELGDSALYFCASSNRDRGAPGYGYTFGSGTRLTVV.